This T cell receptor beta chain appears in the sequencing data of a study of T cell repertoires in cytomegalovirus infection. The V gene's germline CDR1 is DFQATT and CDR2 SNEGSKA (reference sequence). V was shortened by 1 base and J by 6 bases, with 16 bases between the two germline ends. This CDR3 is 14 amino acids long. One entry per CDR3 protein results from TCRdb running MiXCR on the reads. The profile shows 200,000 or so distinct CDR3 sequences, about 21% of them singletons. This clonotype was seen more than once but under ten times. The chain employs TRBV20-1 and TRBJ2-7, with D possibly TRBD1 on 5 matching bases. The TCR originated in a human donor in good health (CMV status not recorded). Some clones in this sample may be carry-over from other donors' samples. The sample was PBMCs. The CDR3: CSARAERGIVEQYF. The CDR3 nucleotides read TGCAGTGCTAGAGCCGAAAGGGGTATAGTCGAGCAGTACTTC.